This T cell receptor (beta chain) was sequenced during a study of radiotherapy plus CTLA-4 blockade in lung cancer. In the study overall: Disease control reached roughly 33%, with objective responses in under 20%. Study-level findings and limits: Per reports, early blood T cell clone dynamics, plus interferon-beta, forecast response most strongly. Among blood TCR repertoires after radiotherapy plus ipilimumab, tumor-derived clones expanded.

Note on this clone: Its antigen remains unknown.

V gave up 3 bases and J gave up 11 bases, with 21 bases separating them. This CDR3 has 15 amino acids. Germline values: CDR1 SNHLY, CDR2 FYNNEI. In chemo-refractory metastatic non-small-cell lung cancer, patients got ipilimumab CTLA-4 blockade together with focal radiation. The repertoire was sequenced with immunoSEQ multiplex PCR; TCRdb's copy has only in-frame clones and lacks some. This sample has 85,000 to 120,000 clones, with approximately 87% found just once. This chain links TRBV2 with TRBJ2-3, with D possibly matching TRBD2 (5 bases). The TCR comes from a human donor with non-small cell lung cancer that progressed on radiotherapy plus ipilimumab. Some clones in this sample may be carry-over from other donors' samples. This specimen was peripheral blood, taken from a patient treated with radiotherapy plus ipilimumab. The CDR3 DNA is TGTGCCAGCAGTGACTCGCGCAGCCGCCTTCGGGGGCAGTATTTT. Translating gives CASSDSRSRLRGQYF.